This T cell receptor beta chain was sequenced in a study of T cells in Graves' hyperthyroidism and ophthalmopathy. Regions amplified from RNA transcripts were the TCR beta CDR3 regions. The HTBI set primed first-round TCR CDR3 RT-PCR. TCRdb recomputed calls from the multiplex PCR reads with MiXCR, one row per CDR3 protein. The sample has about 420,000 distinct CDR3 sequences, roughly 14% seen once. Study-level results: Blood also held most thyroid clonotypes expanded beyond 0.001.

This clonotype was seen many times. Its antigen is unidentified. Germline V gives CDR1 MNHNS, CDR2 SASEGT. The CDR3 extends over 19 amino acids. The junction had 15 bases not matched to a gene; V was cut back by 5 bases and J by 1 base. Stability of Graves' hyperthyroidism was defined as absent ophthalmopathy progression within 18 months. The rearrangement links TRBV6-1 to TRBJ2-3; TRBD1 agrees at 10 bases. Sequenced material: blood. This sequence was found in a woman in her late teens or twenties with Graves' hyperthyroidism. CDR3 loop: CASSPRDRGPRGGTDTQYF. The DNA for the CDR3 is TGTGCCAGCAGTCCCCGGGACAGGGGCCCCCGGGGAGGCACAGATACGCAGTATTTT.